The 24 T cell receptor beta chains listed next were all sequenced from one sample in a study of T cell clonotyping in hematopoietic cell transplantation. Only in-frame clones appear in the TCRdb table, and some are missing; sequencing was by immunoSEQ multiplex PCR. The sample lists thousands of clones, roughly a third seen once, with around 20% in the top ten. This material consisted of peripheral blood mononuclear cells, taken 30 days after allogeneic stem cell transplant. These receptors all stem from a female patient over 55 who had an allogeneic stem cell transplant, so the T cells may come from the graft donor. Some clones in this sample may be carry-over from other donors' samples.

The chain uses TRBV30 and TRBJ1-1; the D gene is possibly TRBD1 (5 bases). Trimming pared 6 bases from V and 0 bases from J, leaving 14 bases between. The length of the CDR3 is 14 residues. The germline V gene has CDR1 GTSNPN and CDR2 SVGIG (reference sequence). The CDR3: CACQQETMNTEAFF. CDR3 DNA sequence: TGTGCCTGCCAACAGGAAACTATGAACACTGAAGCTTTCTTT.

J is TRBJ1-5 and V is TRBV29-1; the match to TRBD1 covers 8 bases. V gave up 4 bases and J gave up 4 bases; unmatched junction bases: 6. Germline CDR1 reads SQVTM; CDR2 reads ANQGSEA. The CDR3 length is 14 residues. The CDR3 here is CSVGGTGPNQPQHF. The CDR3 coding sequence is TGCAGCGTTGGAGGGACAGGTCCTAATCAGCCCCAGCATTTT.

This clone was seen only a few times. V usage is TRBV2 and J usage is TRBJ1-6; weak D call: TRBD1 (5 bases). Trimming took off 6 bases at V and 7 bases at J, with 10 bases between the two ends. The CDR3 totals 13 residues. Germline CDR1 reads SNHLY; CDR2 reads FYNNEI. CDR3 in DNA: TGTGCCAGCAGAACGACAGCCAATTCACCCCTCCACTTT. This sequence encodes CASRTTANSPLHF.

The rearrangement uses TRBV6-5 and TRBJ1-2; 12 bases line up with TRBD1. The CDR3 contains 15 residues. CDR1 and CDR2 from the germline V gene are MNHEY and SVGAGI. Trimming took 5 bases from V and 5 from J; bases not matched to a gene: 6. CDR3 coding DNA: TGTGCCAGCAGTGCACCGGGACAGGGGGCGTATGGCTACACCTTC. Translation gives CASSAPGQGAYGYTF.

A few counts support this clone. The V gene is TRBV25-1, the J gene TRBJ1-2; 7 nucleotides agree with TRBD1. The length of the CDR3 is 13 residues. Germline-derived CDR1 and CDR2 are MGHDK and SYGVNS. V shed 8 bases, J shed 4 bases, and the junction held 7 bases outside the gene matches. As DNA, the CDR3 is TGTGCCAGCGAGGGGGCGATGGGCTATGGCTACACCTTC. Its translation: CASEGAMGYGYTF.

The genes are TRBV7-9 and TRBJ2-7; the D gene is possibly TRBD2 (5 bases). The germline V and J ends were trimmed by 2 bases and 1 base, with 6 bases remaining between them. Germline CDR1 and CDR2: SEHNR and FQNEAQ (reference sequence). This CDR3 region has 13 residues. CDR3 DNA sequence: TGTGCCAGCAGCTTAAGCGGATCCTACGAGCAGTACTTC. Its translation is CASSLSGSYEQYF.

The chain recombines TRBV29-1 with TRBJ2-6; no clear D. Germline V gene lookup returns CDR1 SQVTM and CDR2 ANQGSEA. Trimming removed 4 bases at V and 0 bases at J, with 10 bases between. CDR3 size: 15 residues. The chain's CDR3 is CSVVSQASGANVLTF. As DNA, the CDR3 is TGCAGCGTTGTAAGTCAAGCCTCTGGGGCCAACGTCCTGACTTTC.

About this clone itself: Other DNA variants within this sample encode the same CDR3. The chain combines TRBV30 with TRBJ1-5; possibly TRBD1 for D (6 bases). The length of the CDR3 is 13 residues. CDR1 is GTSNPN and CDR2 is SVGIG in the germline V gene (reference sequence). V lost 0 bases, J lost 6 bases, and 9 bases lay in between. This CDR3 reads CAWSVQGSQPQHF. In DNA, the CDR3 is TGTGCCTGGAGTGTACAGGGAAGTCAGCCCCAGCATTTT.

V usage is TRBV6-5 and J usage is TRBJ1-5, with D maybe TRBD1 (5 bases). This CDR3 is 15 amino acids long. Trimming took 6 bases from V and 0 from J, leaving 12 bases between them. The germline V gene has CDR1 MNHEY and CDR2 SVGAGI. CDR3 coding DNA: TGTGCCAGCAGGCCCATAGACAGTAGCAATCAGCCCCAGCATTTT. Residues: CASRPIDSSNQPQHF.

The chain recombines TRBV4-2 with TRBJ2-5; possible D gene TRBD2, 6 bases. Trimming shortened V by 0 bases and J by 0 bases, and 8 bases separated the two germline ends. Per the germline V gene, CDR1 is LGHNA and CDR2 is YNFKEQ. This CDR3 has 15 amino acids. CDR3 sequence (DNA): TGTGCCAGCAGCCAAGATTGGGGGGACCAAGAGACCCAGTACTTC. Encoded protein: CASSQDWGDQETQYF.

CDR3 loop: CASSQEPVTGNIQYF. CDR3 nucleotide sequence: TGCGCCAGCAGCCAAGAGCCGGTGACCGGAAACATTCAGTACTTC. The rearrangement links TRBV4-1 to TRBJ2-4; D is ambiguous. The CDR3 has 15 residues. CDR1 and CDR2 (germline): MGHRA, YSYEKL. V dropped 0 bases and J dropped 6 bases, with 12 bases sitting between them.

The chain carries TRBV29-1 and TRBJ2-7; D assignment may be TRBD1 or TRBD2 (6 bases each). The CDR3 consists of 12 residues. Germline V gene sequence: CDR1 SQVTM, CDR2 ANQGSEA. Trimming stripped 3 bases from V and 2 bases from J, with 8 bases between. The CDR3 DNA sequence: TGCAGCGTTGAGGAGGGGGCCTACGAGCAGTACTTC. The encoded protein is CSVEEGAYEQYF.

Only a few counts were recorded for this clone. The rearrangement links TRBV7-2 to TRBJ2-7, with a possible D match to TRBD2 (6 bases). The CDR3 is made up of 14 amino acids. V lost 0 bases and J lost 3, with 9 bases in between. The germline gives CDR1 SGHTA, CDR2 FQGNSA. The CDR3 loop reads CASSLAWRDYEQYF. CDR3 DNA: TGTGCCAGCAGCTTAGCGTGGAGGGACTACGAGCAGTACTTC.

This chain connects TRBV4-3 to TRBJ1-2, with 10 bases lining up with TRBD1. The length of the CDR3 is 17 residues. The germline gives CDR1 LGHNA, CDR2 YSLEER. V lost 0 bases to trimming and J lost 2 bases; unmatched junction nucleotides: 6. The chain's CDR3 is CASSQDATTGGNYGYTF. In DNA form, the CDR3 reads TGCGCCAGCAGCCAAGACGCCACGACAGGGGGCAACTATGGCTACACCTTC.

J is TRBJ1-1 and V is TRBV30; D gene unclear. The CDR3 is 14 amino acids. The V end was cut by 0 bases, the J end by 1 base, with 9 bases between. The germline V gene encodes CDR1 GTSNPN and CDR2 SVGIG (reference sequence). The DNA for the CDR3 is TGTGCCTGGAGTGTAAGATCCGGGAACACTGAAGCTTTCTTT. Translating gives CAWSVRSGNTEAFF.

The CDR3 bases are TGTGCCAGCAGCTTGGGCGGGAGCAATGAGCAGTTCTTC. Translated: CASSLGGSNEQFF. The chain has TRBV5-6 and TRBJ2-1, with 7 positions matching TRBD2. This CDR3 has 13 amino acids. V trimming: 0 bases; J trimming: 6 bases; junction bases outside the gene matches: 0. The germline V gene has CDR1 SGHDT and CDR2 YYEEEE. Full variable domain (missing parts from reference TRBV5-6 and TRBJ2-1): DAGVTQSPTHLIKTRGQQVTLRCSPKSGHDTVSWYQQALGQGPQFIFQYYEEEERQRGNFPDRFSGHQFPNYSSELNVNALLLGDSALYLCASSLGGSNEQFFGPGTRLTVL.

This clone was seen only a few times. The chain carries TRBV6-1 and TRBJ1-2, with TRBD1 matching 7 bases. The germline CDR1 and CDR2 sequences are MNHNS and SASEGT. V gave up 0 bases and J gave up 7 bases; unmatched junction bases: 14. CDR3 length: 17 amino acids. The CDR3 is CASSEASGGGEGAGYTF. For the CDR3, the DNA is TGTGCCAGCAGTGAAGCTTCGGGAGGGGGCGAAGGAGCTGGCTACACCTTC.

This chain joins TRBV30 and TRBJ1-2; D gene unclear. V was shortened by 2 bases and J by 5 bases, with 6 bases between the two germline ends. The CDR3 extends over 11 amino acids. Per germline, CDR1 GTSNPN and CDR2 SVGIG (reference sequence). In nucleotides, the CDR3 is TGTGCCTGGAGTTTCTTATATGGCTACACCTTC. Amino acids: CAWSFLYGYTF.

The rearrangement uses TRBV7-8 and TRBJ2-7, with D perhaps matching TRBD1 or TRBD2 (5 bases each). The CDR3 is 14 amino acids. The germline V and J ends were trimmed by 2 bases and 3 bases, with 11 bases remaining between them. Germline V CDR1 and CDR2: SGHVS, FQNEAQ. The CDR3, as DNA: TGTGCCAGCAGCTTATTGGGACCGGGCTACGAGCAGTACTTC. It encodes CASSLLGPGYEQYF. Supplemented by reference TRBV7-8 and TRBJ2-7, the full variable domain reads GAGVSQSPRYKVAKRGQDVALRCDPISGHVSLFWYQQALGQGPEFLTYFQNEAQLDKSGLPSDRFFAERPEGSVSTLKIQRTQQEDSAVYLCASSLLGPGYEQYFGPGTRLTVT.

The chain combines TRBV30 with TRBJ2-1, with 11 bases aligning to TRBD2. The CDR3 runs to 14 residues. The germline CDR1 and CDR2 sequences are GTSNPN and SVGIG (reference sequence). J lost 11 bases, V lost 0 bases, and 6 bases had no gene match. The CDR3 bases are TGTGCCTGGAGTGTACTGTTAGCGGGAGGGCAGCAGTTCTTC. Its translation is CAWSVLLAGGQQFF.

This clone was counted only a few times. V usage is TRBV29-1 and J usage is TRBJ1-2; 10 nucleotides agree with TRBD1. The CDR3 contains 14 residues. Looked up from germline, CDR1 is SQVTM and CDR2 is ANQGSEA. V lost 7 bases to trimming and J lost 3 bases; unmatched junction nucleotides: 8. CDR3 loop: CSASLTGGYYGYTF. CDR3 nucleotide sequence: TGCAGCGCCTCCTTGACAGGGGGCTACTATGGCTACACCTTC.

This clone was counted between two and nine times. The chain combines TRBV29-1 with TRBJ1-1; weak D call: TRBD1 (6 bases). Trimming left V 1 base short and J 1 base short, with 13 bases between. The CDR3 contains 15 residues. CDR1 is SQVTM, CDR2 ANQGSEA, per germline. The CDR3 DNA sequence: TGCAGCGTTGAAGGGCAGGCAGGGGCGAACACTGAAGCTTTCTTT. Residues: CSVEGQAGANTEAFF.

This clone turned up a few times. CDR3 protein: CASKQGQPQHF. The DNA for the CDR3 is TGTGCCAGCAAACAGGGACAGCCCCAGCATTTT. The chain recombines TRBV6-6 with TRBJ1-5; TRBD1 might be the D (6 bases). This CDR3 has 11 amino acids. V was pared by 7 bases and J by 7 bases, with 8 bases between. Germline V CDR1 and CDR2: MNHNY, SVGAGI (reference sequence).

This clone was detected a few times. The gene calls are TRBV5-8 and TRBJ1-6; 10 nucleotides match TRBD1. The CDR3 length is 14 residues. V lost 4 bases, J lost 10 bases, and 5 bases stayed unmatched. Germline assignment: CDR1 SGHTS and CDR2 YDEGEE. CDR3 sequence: CASSQGQGRSPLHF. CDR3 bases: TGTGCCAGCAGCCAGGGACAGGGGAGGTCACCCCTCCACTTT.